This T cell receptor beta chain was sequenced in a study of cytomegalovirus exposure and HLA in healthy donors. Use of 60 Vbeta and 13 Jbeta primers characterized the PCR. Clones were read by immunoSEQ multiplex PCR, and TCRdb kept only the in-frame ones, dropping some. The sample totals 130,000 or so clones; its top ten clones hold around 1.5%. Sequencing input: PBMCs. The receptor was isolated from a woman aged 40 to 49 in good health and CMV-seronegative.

The CDR3 protein is CASSLSRRGLSTDTQYF. CDR3 nucleotide sequence: TGTGCCAGCAGCTTGAGTCGCAGGGGGTTGAGCACAGATACGCAGTATTTT. The gene calls are TRBV5-6 and TRBJ2-3, with 7 bases aligning to TRBD1. J was trimmed by 0 bases and V by 1 base; bases with no gene match: 8. This CDR3 has 17 residues. Germline V gene sequence: CDR1 SGHDT, CDR2 YYEEEE.